This TCR beta chain was obtained from a study of human T cells and chemical hapten exposure. Study findings and constraints: More PT1 expanded TCRs went with higher patch test scores.

This CDR3 spans 17 amino acids. The V end was cut by 0 bases, the J end by 0 bases, with 12 bases between. Ten or more counts support this clonotype. Its antigen is unidentified. Specified time point: pre-sensitization, week 0. Treatment: therapeutic diphenylcyclopropenone sensitization with weekly scalp DPC. Total RNA was extracted from unfractionated whole blood. Library construction involved attaching unique molecular identifiers to individual cDNA molecules, which allowed quantitative, reproducible TCR counting. Authors' data handling: Sample-level TCR yields exhibited a median of approximately 88,000, with a range of 23,224 to 690,600. TCRdb reanalysed the RACE reads using MiXCR and keeps one entry per CDR3 protein. Clone size and V and J calls follow TCRdb, not the original study. The table lists approximately 370,000 distinct CDR3 sequences, about 5.4% of them singletons, with around 8% in the top ten.

The clonotype comes from a woman in her late teens or twenties with alopecia areata. Some clones in this sample may be carry-over from other donors' samples. The sample in question was whole blood, obtained in connection with sensitization to the hapten diphenylcyclopropenone (DPC). The gene calls are TRBV12-3 or TRBV12-4 and TRBJ1-3; D perhaps matches TRBD1 (6 bases). The CDR3 bases are TGTGCCAGCAGTTTAGCTTGGGGGGCTCTCTCTGGAAACACCATATATTTT. Translation gives CASSLAWGALSGNTIYF.